The T cell receptor beta chain under discussion was sequenced for a study of neurological immune-mediated disorders. This clonotype occurred a few times. Its antigen remains unknown. Study-level findings and limits: When the repertoires were sorted by phylogenetic grouping, those of 18 of 34 multiple sclerosis patients ended up in one related-CDR3 cluster, a possible signature.

A single record per CDR3 protein comes from TCRdb applying MiXCR to the 5' RACE reads. The table lists more than 45,000 distinct CDR3 sequences, around 2.3% of them singletons. Sequenced: PBMCs. The TCR sequence derives from a man in his fifties or sixties with multiple sclerosis.

CDR3 region: CASTTPLGLAHTDTQYF. CDR3 nucleotides: TGTGCCAGCACCACTCCGTTGGGACTAGCCCACACAGATACGCAGTATTTT. The chain couples TRBV7-2 to TRBJ2-3; 9 bases are a match to TRBD2. V lost 7 bases to trimming and J lost 2 bases; unmatched junction nucleotides: 13. CDR3 length equals 17 residues. Germline CDR1 SGHTA, CDR2 FQGNSA.